This T cell receptor (beta chain) was captured by sequencing in a study of T cells in localized non-small cell lung cancer. The germline V and J ends were trimmed by 3 bases and 2 bases, with 16 bases remaining between them. The CDR3 consists of 17 residues. Germline V lookup: CDR1 KGHSH, CDR2 LQKENI. Clones were sequenced by immunoSEQ multiplex PCR, and TCRdb holds only the in-frame ones, with some missing. The sample includes 45,000 to 60,000 clones, roughly 89% of them seen just once. The sample consisted of peripheral blood, taken before any cancer treatment. This receptor was obtained from a woman between 40 and 69 years old with stage I lung adenocarcinoma. The V gene is TRBV18, the J gene TRBJ1-4; D not certain. CDR3 protein: CASSPLRVPLTNEKLFF. The CDR3 DNA follows: TGTGCCAGCTCACCGCTGAGGGTCCCCCTCACTAATGAAAAACTGTTTTTT.